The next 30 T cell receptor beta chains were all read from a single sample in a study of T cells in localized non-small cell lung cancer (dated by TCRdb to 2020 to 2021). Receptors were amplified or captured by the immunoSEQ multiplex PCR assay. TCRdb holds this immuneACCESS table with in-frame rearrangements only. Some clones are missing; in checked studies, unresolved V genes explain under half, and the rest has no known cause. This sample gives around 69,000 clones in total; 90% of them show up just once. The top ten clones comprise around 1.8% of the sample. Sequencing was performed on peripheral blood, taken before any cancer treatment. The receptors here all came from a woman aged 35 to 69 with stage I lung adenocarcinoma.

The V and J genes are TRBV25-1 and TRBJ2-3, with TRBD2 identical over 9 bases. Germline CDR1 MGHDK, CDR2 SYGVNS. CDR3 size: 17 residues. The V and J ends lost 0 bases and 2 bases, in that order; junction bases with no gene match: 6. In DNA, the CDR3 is TGTGCCAGCAGTGAATATACGACTAGCGGATTCACAGATACGCAGTATTTT. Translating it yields CASSEYTTSGFTDTQYF.

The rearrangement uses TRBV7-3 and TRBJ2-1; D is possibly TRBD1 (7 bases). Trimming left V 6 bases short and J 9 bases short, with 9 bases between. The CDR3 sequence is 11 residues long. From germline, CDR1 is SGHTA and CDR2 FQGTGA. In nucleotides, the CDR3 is TGTGCCAGCAGTCAGGGGGGTGAGCAGTTCTTC. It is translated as CASSQGGEQFF.

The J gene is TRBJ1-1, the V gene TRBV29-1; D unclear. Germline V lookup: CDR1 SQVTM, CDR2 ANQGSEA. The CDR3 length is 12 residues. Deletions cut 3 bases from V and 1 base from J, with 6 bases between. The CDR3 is CSVEVQNTEAFF. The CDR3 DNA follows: TGCAGCGTTGAGGTCCAGAACACTGAAGCTTTCTTT.

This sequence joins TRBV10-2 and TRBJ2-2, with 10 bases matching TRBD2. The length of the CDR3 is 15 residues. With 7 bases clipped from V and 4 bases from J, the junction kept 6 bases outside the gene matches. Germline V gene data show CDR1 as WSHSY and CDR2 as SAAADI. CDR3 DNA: TGCGCCAGCAATAGTCGACTAGCGGGCACCGGGGAGCTGTTTTTT. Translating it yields CASNSRLAGTGELFF.

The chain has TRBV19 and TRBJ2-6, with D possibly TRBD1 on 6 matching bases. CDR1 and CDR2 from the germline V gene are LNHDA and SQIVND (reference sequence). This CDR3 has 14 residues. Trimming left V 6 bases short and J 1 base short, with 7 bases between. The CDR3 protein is CASRGGSGANVLTF. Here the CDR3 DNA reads TGTGCCAGTAGAGGGGGTTCTGGGGCCAACGTCCTGACTTTC.

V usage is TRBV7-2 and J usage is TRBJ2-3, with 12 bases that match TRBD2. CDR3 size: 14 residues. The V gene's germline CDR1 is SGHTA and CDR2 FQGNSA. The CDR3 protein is CATALAGGPDTQYF. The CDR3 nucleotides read TGTGCGACGGCCCTAGCGGGGGGGCCAGATACGCAGTATTTT.

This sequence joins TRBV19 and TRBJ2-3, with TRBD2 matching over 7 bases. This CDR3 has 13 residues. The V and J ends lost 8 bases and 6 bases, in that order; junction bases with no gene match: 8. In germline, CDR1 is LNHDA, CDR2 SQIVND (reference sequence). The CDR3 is CASRQLAYDTQYF. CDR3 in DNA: TGTGCCAGTCGTCAACTAGCGTACGATACGCAGTATTTT.

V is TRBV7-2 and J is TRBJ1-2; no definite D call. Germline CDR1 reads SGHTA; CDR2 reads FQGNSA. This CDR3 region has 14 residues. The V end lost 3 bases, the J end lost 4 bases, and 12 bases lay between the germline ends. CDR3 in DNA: TGTGCCAGCAGCTTTAGTCCCGCCCGCTATGGCTACACCTTC. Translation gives CASSFSPARYGYTF.

CDR3 sequence: CASSQDGLSGGATQYF. The CDR3 nucleotides read TGTGCCAGCAGCCAAGACGGACTTAGCGGCGGGGCGACCCAGTACTTC. The V gene is TRBV4-2, the J gene TRBJ2-5, with D maybe TRBD2 (6 bases). The CDR3 covers 16 residues. Germline loops: CDR1 LGHNA, CDR2 YNFKEQ. V lost 0 bases, J lost 7 bases, and 18 bases lay in between.

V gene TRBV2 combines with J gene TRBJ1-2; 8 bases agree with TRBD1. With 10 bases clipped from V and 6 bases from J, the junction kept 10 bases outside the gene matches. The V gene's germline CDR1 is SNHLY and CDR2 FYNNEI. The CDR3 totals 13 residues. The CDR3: CATKSQGADGYTF. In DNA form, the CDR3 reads TGTGCCACCAAATCTCAGGGGGCGGATGGCTACACCTTC.

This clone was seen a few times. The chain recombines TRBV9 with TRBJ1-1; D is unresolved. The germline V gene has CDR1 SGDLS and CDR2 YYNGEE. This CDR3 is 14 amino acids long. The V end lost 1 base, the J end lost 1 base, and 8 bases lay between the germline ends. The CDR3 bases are TGTGCCAGCAGCGTAACCCAGAGGAACACTGAAGCTTTCTTT. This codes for CASSVTQRNTEAFF.

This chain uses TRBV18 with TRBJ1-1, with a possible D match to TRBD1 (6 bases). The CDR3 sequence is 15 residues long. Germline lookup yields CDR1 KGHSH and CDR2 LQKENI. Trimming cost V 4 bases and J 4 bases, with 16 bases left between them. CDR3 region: CASSLQGFRGTEAFF. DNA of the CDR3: TGTGCCAGCTCACTCCAGGGGTTTCGGGGCACTGAAGCTTTCTTT.

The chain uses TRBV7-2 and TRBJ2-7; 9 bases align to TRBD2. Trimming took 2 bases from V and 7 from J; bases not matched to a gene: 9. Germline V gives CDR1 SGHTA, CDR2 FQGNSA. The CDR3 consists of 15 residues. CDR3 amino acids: CASSLHLAAGGEQYF. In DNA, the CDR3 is TGTGCCAGCAGCTTACACCTAGCGGCGGGAGGGGAGCAGTACTTC.

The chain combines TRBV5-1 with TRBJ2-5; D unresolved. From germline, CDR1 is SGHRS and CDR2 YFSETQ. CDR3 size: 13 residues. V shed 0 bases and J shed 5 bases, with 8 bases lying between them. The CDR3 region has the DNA TGCGCCAGCAGCTTGGGGCAGATGGAGACCCAGTACTTC. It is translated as CASSLGQMETQYF.

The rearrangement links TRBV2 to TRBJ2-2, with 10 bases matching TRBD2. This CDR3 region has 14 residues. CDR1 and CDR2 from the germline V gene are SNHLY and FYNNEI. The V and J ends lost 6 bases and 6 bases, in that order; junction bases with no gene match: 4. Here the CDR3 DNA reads TGTGCCAGCAGCCTAGCGGGAGTCCCCGGGGAGCTGTTTTTT. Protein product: CASSLAGVPGELFF.

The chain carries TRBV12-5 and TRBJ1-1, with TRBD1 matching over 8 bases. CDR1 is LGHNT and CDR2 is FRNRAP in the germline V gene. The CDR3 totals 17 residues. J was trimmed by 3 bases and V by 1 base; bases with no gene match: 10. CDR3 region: CASGLADPSGQDTEAFF. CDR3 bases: TGTGCTAGTGGTTTGGCAGACCCGTCGGGACAGGACACTGAAGCTTTCTTT.

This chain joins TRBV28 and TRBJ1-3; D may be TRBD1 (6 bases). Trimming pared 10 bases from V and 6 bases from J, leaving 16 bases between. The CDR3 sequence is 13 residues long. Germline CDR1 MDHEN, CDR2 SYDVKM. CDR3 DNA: TGTGCCACCTCTTTGGGACATTCAAACACCATATATTTT. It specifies CATSLGHSNTIYF.

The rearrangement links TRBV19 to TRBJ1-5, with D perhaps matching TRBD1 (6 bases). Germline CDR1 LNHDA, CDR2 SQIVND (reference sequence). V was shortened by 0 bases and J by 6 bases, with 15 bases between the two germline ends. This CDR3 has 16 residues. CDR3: CASSIDIVQGFQPQHF. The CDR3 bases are TGTGCCAGTAGTATAGATATTGTTCAGGGGTTTCAGCCCCAGCATTTT.

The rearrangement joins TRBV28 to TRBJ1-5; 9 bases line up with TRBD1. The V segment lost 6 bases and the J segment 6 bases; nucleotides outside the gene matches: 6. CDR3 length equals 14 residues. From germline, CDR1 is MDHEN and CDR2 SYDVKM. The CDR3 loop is CASSLRTGVQPQHF. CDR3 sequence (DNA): TGTGCCAGCAGCTTGCGGACAGGGGTTCAGCCCCAGCATTTT.

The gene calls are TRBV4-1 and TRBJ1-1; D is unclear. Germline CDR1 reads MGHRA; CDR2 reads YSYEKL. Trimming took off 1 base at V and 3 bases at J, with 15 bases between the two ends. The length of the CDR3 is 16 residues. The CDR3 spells CASSQVGGLGDTEAFF. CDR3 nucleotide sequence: TGCGCCAGCAGCCAAGTGGGTGGTCTGGGCGACACTGAAGCTTTCTTT.

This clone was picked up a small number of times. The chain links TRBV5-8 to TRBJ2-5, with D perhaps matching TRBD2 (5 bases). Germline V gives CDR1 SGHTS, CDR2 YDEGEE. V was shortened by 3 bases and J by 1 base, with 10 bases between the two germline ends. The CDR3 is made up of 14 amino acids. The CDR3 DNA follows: TGTGCCAGCAGCTACGGCGGGTCCCAAGAGACCCAGTACTTC. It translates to CASSYGGSQETQYF.

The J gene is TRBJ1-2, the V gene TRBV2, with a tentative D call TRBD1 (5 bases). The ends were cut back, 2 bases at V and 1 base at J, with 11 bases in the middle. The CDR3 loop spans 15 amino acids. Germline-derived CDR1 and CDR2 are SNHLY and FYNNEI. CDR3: CASSEPPDNNYGYTF. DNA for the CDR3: TGTGCCAGCAGTGAACCCCCGGACAATAACTATGGCTACACCTTC.

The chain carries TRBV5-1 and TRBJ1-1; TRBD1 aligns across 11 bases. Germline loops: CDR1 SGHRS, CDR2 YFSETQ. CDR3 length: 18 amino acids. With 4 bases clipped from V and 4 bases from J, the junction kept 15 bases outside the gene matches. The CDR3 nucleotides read TGCGCCAGCAGCCTGTCCCCCGGGACAGGGGGAGGAGGCACTGAAGCTTTCTTT. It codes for CASSLSPGTGGGGTEAFF.

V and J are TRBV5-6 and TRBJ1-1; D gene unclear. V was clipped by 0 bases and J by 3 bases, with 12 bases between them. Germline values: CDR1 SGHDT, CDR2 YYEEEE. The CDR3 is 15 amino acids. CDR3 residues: CASSLGGFRYTEAFF. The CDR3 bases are TGTGCCAGCAGCTTGGGAGGGTTTCGTTACACTGAAGCTTTCTTT.

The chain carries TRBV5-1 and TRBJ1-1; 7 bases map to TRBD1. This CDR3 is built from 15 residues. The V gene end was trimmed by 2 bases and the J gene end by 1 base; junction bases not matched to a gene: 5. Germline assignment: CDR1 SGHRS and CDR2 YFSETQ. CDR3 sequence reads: CASSLQGLENTEAFF. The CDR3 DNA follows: TGCGCCAGCAGCTTACAGGGGTTGGAGAACACTGAAGCTTTCTTT.

The CDR3 is CASSPLGAGAFF. The DNA of the CDR3 is TGTGCCAGCAGCCCCCTTGGAGCTGGAGCTTTCTTT. The chain links TRBV11-2 to TRBJ1-1; no definite D call. The CDR3 has 12 residues. V was trimmed by 5 bases and J by 10 bases, leaving 14 bases between them. The germline gives CDR1 SGHAT, CDR2 FQNNGV.

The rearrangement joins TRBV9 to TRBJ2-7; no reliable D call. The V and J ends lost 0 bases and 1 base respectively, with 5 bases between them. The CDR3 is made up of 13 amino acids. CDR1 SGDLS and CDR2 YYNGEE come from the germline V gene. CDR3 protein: CASSVGDSYEQYF. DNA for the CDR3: TGTGCCAGCAGCGTAGGGGATTCCTACGAGCAGTACTTC.

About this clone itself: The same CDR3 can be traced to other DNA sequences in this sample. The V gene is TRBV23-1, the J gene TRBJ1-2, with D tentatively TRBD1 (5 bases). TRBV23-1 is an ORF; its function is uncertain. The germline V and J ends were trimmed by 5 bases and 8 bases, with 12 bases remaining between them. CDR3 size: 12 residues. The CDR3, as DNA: TGCGCCAGCAGTTTAAGGGGAGAAGGCTACACCTTC. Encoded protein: CASSLRGEGYTF.

This chain's CDR3 is CASSVGSSGGEETQYF. The CDR3 coding sequence is TGTGCCAGCAGCGTAGGATCTAGCGGGGGGGAAGAGACCCAGTACTTC. The J gene is TRBJ2-5, the V gene TRBV9; 12 bases are a match to TRBD2. V lost 0 bases, J lost 3 bases, and 3 bases stayed unmatched. CDR3 size: 16 residues. Per the germline V gene, CDR1 is SGDLS and CDR2 is YYNGEE.

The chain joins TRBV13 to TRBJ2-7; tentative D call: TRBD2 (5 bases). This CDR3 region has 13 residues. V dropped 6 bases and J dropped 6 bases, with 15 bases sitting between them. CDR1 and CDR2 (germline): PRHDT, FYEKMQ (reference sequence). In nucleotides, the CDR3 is TGTGCCAGCAGTCGCGAGAGGAGGTTCGAGCAGTACTTC. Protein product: CASSRERRFEQYF.